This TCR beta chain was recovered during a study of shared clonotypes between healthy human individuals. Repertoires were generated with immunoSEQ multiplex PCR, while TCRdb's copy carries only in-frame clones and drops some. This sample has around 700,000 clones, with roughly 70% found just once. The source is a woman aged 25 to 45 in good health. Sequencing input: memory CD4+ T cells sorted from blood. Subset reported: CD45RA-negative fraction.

CDR3 loop: CASSAFSSIGQQTEAFF. Written as DNA, the CDR3 is TGTGCCAGCAGTGCTTTTAGTTCGATAGGTCAGCAAACTGAAGCTTTCTTT. The rearrangement uses TRBV6-1 and TRBJ1-1; D gene ambiguous. The CDR3 length is 17 residues. CDR1 is MNHNS and CDR2 is SASEGT in the germline V gene. Deletions cut 4 bases from V and 5 bases from J, with 23 bases between.